These 21 T cell receptor beta chains originate from one sample sequenced in a study of T cells in Graves' hyperthyroidism and ophthalmopathy. What was amplified from RNA transcripts were TCR beta CDR3 regions. The primer set for the first-round RT-PCR of the TCR CDR3 was HTBI. TCRdb called the multiplex PCR reads again in MiXCR, with one record for every CDR3 protein. Of approximately 400,000 distinct CDR3 sequences listed, about 13% are singletons. Sequencing was performed on blood. These receptors all come from a man aged 30 to 45 with Graves' hyperthyroidism that later progressed to Graves' ophthalmopathy.

This chain joins TRBV5-1 and TRBJ2-2, with D possibly matching TRBD2 (6 bases). The V end was cut by 0 bases, the J end by 6 bases, with 12 bases between. This CDR3 contains 15 residues. Germline V CDR1 and CDR2: SGHRS, YFSETQ. CDR3 protein: CASSLEFAGSGELFF. The CDR3 DNA reads as TGCGCCAGCAGCTTGGAGTTTGCGGGGTCCGGGGAGCTGTTTTTT.

The CDR3 coding sequence is TGTGCCTGGAGTGTAGGGGATAGCAATCAGCCCCAGCATTTT. Translating gives CAWSVGDSNQPQHF. The rearrangement links TRBV30 to TRBJ1-5, with D perhaps matching TRBD1 (5 bases). This CDR3 is 14 amino acids long. V was shortened by 0 bases and J by 0 bases, with 6 bases between the two germline ends. Looked up from germline, CDR1 is GTSNPN and CDR2 is SVGIG (reference sequence).

This clonotype showed up many times. This rearrangement joins TRBV28 to TRBJ1-1, with D possibly being TRBD1 (5 bases). V was clipped by 4 bases and J by 4 bases, with 16 bases between them. The CDR3 is 15 amino acids. Germline V CDR1 and CDR2: MDHEN, SYDVKM. CDR3: CASSSRIRGFTEAFF. The CDR3 DNA reads as TGTGCCAGCAGTTCCCGCATCCGGGGGTTCACTGAAGCTTTCTTT.

This clonotype was detected ten times or more. The gene calls are TRBV7-2 and TRBJ2-1; D might be TRBD1 (6 bases). Germline loops: CDR1 SGHTA, CDR2 FQGNSA. The V and J ends lost 7 bases and 2 bases respectively, with 15 bases between them. CDR3 size: 15 residues. Here the CDR3 reads CASTPDRGAYNEQFF. In DNA, the CDR3 is TGTGCCAGCACACCGGACAGAGGGGCCTACAATGAGCAGTTCTTC. The full variable domain, with the rest looked up from reference TRBV7-2 and TRBJ2-1, is GAGVSQSPSNKVTEKGKDVELRCDPISGHTALYWYRQSLGQGLEFLIYFQGNSAPDKSGLPSDRFSAERTGGSVSTLTIQRTQQEDSAVYLCASTPDRGAYNEQFFGPGTRLTVL.

This clonotype appeared many times. This rearrangement joins TRBV29-1 to TRBJ1-2; D remains ambiguous. The CDR3 covers 9 residues. V was pared by 2 bases and J by 8 bases, with 3 bases between. Germline CDR1 SQVTM, CDR2 ANQGSEA. CDR3 sequence reads: CSVERGYTF. The DNA for the CDR3 is TGCAGCGTTGAAAGAGGCTACACCTTC.

This clonotype was observed at least ten times. The rearrangement links TRBV28 to TRBJ1-2; D is perhaps TRBD1 (6 bases). Trimming shortened V by 2 bases and J by 6 bases, and 16 bases separated the two germline ends. Per germline, CDR1 MDHEN and CDR2 SYDVKM. This CDR3 is built from 15 residues. CDR3 protein: CASSLRTGKQNGYTF. Written as DNA, the CDR3 is TGTGCCAGCAGTTTACGCACAGGGAAGCAGAATGGCTACACCTTC.

This clonotype has ten or more counts. The chain employs TRBV2 and TRBJ2-7; possibly TRBD1 or TRBD2 for D (5 bases each). V was shortened by 3 bases and J by 2 bases, with 11 bases between the two germline ends. Looked up from germline, CDR1 is SNHLY and CDR2 is FYNNEI. CDR3 length: 14 residues. The DNA for the CDR3 is TGTGCCAGCAGTGAGGGGGACCGGGCCTACGAGCAGTACTTC. Encoded protein: CASSEGDRAYEQYF.

This clonotype came up many times. The chain employs TRBV7-2 and TRBJ1-5, with 9 bases lining up with TRBD1. Germline V gene sequence: CDR1 SGHTA, CDR2 FQGNSA. CDR3 length: 16 residues. With 0 bases clipped from V and 9 bases from J, the junction kept 9 bases outside the gene matches. This CDR3 reads CASSLAGATGGLPQHF. The CDR3 DNA is TGTGCCAGCAGCTTAGCGGGAGCGACAGGGGGGTTGCCCCAGCATTTT.

The chain uses TRBV30 and TRBJ1-5; the D gene is possibly TRBD1 (6 bases). Per the germline V gene, CDR1 is GTSNPN and CDR2 is SVGIG (reference sequence). The germline V and J ends were trimmed by 5 bases and 5 bases, with 13 bases remaining between them. This CDR3 has 13 amino acids. CDR3 residues: CAWGGQGHQPQHF. CDR3 sequence (DNA): TGTGCCTGGGGCGGGCAGGGGCATCAGCCCCAGCATTTT.

The chain couples TRBV18 to TRBJ2-2; 7 bases agree with TRBD1. J gave up 1 base and V 4 bases, and 12 bases lay outside the gene matches. Germline CDR1 and CDR2: KGHSH and LQKENI. The CDR3 has 18 amino acids. The CDR3 nucleotides are TGTGCCAGCTCACTGATCTACAGGGGTCTACAGAACACCGGGGAGCTGTTTTTT. Its protein product is CASSLIYRGLQNTGELFF.

This clonotype occurred a few times. CDR3 sequence: CASSSGQGANYGYTF. CDR3 DNA sequence: TGTGCCAGCAGTTCCGGACAGGGGGCTAACTATGGCTACACCTTC. The chain combines TRBV6-5 with TRBJ1-2, with 10 nucleotides matching TRBD1. V lost 4 bases, J lost 0 bases, and 2 bases stayed unmatched. The CDR3 contains 15 residues. CDR1 is MNHEY, CDR2 SVGAGI, per germline.

This clonotype occurred many times. The rearrangement joins TRBV20-1 to TRBJ2-3; 10 bases agree with TRBD2. The CDR3 is 17 residues long. V shed 7 bases and J 0 bases; nucleotides not matched to a gene: 13. The germline gives CDR1 DFQATT, CDR2 SNEGSKA (reference sequence). CDR3 bases: TGCAGTGTGGAGGATACTAGCGGGGTTCCTAGCACAGATACGCAGTATTTT. This translates into CSVEDTSGVPSTDTQYF.

V usage is TRBV28 and J usage is TRBJ2-7; D perhaps matches TRBD2 (7 bases). Germline-derived CDR1 and CDR2 are MDHEN and SYDVKM. The CDR3 length is 12 residues. CDR3 in amino acids: CAGGESNYEQYF. CDR3 in DNA: TGTGCAGGGGGGGAATCCAACTACGAGCAGTACTTC.

In its sample, this clonotype was seen many times. The rearrangement links TRBV20-1 to TRBJ2-1; 14 bases are shared with TRBD2. CDR3 length: 19 amino acids. In germline, CDR1 is DFQATT, CDR2 SNEGSKA (reference sequence). With 1 base clipped from V and 2 bases from J, the junction kept 10 bases outside the gene matches. The CDR3 spells CSARGLAGGPGAAYNEQFF. As DNA, the CDR3 is TGCAGTGCTAGAGGACTAGCGGGGGGGCCTGGAGCGGCCTACAATGAGCAGTTCTTC.

This clonotype showed up many times. Written as DNA, the CDR3 is TGTGCCAGCGTGGAGGGGACAGGAGTATACGAGCAGTACTTC. Its translation: CASVEGTGVYEQYF. The rearrangement uses TRBV6-1 and TRBJ2-7; 8 bases fit TRBD1. CDR1 is MNHNS and CDR2 is SASEGT in the germline V gene. After removal of 8 bases from V and 4 bases from J, the junction contained 10 bases not matched to a gene. This CDR3 comprises 14 residues.

This clonotype was counted at least ten times. The gene calls are TRBV28 and TRBJ2-5; D is undetermined. V gave up 6 bases and J gave up 6 bases, with 14 bases separating them. CDR1 and CDR2 (germline): MDHEN, SYDVKM. The CDR3 has 13 amino acids. This CDR3 is CASRKGVRQTQYF. CDR3 nucleotides: TGTGCCAGCAGGAAGGGCGTTCGGCAGACCCAGTACTTC.

As concerns this clonotype: This may stem from a read error, because a much larger clone lies one nucleotide away. The chain has TRBV12-3 or TRBV12-4 and TRBJ1-6, with D possibly being TRBD1 (5 bases). The CDR3 is made up of 15 amino acids. In nucleotides, the CDR3 is TGTGCCAGCAGTTTGGACACCCGGGGTAATTCACCCCTCTACTTT. It yields the protein CASSLDTRGNSPLYF.

This clonotype showed up just a few times. The V and J genes are TRBV30 and TRBJ1-2; D not certain. Trimming shortened V by 4 bases and J by 7 bases, and 19 bases separated the two germline ends. The CDR3 covers 14 residues. CDR1 is GTSNPN, CDR2 SVGIG, per germline (reference sequence). CDR3 region: CAWNALVAVGGYTF. DNA of the CDR3: TGTGCCTGGAACGCCCTTGTCGCGGTAGGTGGCTACACCTTC.

This chain connects TRBV3-1 to TRBJ2-6; tentatively, D is TRBD2 (6 bases). Between the trimmed V and J ends, which lost 4 bases and 6 bases, there was a span of 22 bases. In germline, CDR1 is LGHDT, CDR2 YNNKEL (reference sequence). The CDR3 contains 18 residues. CDR3 sequence (DNA): TGTGCCAGCAGCCTAGAGGTCGGAGGGGCCTCTAAGGCCAACGTCCTGACTTTC. Amino acids: CASSLEVGGASKANVLTF.

This clonotype was observed at least ten times. A read error may account for a junction end that differs from germline. The chain links TRBV11-2 to TRBJ2-5, with 8 bases matching TRBD2. Per the germline V gene, CDR1 is SGHAT and CDR2 is FQNNGV. CDR3 length equals 17 residues. The CDR3 is CASRLAARGGPQETQYF. CDR3 sequence (DNA): TGTGCCAGCAGATTAGCAGCTCGGGGGGGGCCCCAAGAGACCCAGTACTTC.

Of note for this clonotype: A single base separates this from a much larger clone, so it may be a read error. This sequence joins TRBV6-5 and TRBJ1-2; maybe TRBD1 (5 bases). CDR3 length: 15 amino acids. The V gene's germline CDR1 is MNHEY and CDR2 SVGAGI. CDR3 region: CSSSYSRDGRYGYTF. The CDR3 region has the DNA TGTTCCAGCAGTTACAGCAGGGACGGTCGCTATGGCTACACCTTC.